The rows below give T cell receptor beta chains drawn from one sample of a study of OX40 agonist ivuxolimab in advanced cancers. Generated by immunoSEQ multiplex PCR, the TCRdb table keeps only in-frame clones and is missing some. Found here are some 80,000 clones, less than 90% of them singletons; the top ten hold roughly 0.7%. This specimen was CD4+ or CD8+ T cells sorted from blood, taken in a trial of the OX40 agonist ivuxolimab. These TCRs come from an adult with an advanced solid tumor such as melanoma, head and neck, liver or kidney cancer. Both conserved end residues are part of each CDR3. Each record gives: clone size, D gene, V gene, J gene, CDR3 DNA, CDR3 protein. The D gene is left open where the match is weak. The listing skips clone size in some rows; elsewhere it reads once, few, many or a size class.

clone size: NA
D gene: NA
V gene: TRBV9
J gene: TRBJ1-3
CDR3 DNA: TGTGCCAGCAGCGTGGGCAGACAGACGGGAAACACCATATATTTT
CDR3 protein: CASSVGRQTGNTIYF

clone size: NA
D gene: NA
V gene: TRBV7-2
J gene: TRBJ2-3
CDR3 DNA: TGTGCCAGCAGCTTAACGTTCGGAGGTACGCAGTATTTT
CDR3 protein: CASSLTFGGTQYF

clone size: NA
D gene: TRBD2
V gene: TRBV5-6
J gene: TRBJ2-5
CDR3 DNA: TGTGCCAGCAGCTCCCTTCGGGGGGGGGAACTCCAAGAGACCCAGTACTTC
CDR3 protein: CASSSLRGGELQETQYF

clone size: NA
D gene: NA
V gene: TRBV9
J gene: TRBJ2-5
CDR3 DNA: TGTGCCAGCAGCCGGACGCAAGAGACCCAGTACTTC
CDR3 protein: CASSRTQETQYF

clone size: NA
D gene: NA
V gene: TRBV12-5
J gene: TRBJ2-3
CDR3 DNA: TGTGCTAGTGGTACTACGCAGTATTTT
CDR3 protein: CASGTTQYF

clone size: NA
D gene: TRBD1
V gene: TRBV18
J gene: TRBJ2-1
CDR3 DNA: TGTGCCAGCTCACAATACGCCCCGGGACAGCACAATGAGCAGTTCTTC
CDR3 protein: CASSQYAPGQHNEQFF

clone size: NA
D gene: NA
V gene: TRBV9
J gene: TRBJ1-4
CDR3 DNA: TGTGCCAGCAGCGTAGCCCCGACCGGTCCTAATGAAAAACTGTTTTTT
CDR3 protein: CASSVAPTGPNEKLFF

clone size: NA
D gene: NA
V gene: TRBV19
J gene: TRBJ1-5
CDR3 DNA: TGTGCCAGTAGTATAGAGGGGGTCGGGCAGCCCCAGCATTTT
CDR3 protein: CASSIEGVGQPQHF

clone size: NA
D gene: NA
V gene: TRBV19
J gene: TRBJ1-4
CDR3 DNA: TGTGCCAGTAGTACGTCAACCCTGAGAGAAAAACTGTTTTTT
CDR3 protein: CASSTSTLREKLFF

clone size: once
D gene: NA
V gene: TRBV5-4
J gene: TRBJ1-1
CDR3 DNA: TGTGCCAGCAGCTTGGAAGGGGGGAGGAACACTGAAGCTTTCTTT
CDR3 protein: CASSLEGGRNTEAFF

clone size: NA
D gene: TRBD1
V gene: TRBV7-9
J gene: TRBJ2-1
CDR3 DNA: TGTGCCAGCAGCCCAGGGGGCCTAGTTGCCTACAATGAGCAGTTCTTC
CDR3 protein: CASSPGGLVAYNEQFF